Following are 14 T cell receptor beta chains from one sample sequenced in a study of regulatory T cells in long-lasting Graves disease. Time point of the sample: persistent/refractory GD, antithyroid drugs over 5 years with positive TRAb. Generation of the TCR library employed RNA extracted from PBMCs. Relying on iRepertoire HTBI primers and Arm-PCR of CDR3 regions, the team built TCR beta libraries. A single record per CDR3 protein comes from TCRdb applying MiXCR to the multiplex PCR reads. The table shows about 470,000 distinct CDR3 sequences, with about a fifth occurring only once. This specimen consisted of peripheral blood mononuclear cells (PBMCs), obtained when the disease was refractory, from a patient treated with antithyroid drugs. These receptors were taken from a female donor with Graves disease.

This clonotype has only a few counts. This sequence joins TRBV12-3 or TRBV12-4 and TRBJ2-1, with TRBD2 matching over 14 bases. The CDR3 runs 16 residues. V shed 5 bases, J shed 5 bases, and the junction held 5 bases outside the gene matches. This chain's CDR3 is CASSPGLAGVDNEQFF. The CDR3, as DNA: TGTGCCAGCAGTCCGGGACTAGCGGGAGTTGACAATGAGCAGTTCTTC.

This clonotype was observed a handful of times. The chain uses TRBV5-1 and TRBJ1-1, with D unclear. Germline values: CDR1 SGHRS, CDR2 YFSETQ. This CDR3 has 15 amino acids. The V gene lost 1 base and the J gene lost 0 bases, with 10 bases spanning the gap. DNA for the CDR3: TGCGCCAGCAGCTTGATCAACCCTTTGAACACTGAAGCTTTCTTT. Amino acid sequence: CASSLINPLNTEAFF.

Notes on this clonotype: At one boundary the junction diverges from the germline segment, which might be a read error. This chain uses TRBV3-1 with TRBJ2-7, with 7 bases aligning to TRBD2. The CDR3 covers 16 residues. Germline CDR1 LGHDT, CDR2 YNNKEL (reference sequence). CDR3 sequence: CASSQTFRAGPYEQHF. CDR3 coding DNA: TGTGCCAGCAGCCAAACCTTCCGAGCGGGGCCCTACGAGCAGCACTTC.

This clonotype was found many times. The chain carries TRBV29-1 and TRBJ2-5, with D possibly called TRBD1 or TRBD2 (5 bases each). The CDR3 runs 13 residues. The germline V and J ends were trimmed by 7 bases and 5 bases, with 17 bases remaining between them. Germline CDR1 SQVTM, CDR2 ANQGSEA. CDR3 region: CSAGTSPIETQYF. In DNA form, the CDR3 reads TGCAGCGCCGGGACGTCTCCGATCGAGACCCAGTACTTC. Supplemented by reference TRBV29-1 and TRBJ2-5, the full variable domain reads SAVISQKPSRDICQRGTSLTIQCQVDSQVTMMFWYRQQPGQSLTLIATANQGSEATYESGFVIDKFPISRPNLTFSTLTVSNMSPEDSSIYLCSAGTSPIETQYFGPGTRLLVL.

DNA of the CDR3: TGTGCCACTAACCGGGACAACTCCTACAATGAGCAGTTCTTC. It encodes CATNRDNSYNEQFF. V is TRBV27 and J is TRBJ2-1; D is possibly TRBD1 (6 bases). Germline V gives CDR1 MNHEY, CDR2 SMNVEV (reference sequence). This CDR3 region has 14 residues. Trimming stripped 10 bases from V and 0 bases from J, with 13 bases between.

Here the CDR3 reads CATTDKPQETQYF. The DNA of the CDR3 is TGTGCCACGACCGACAAGCCCCAAGAGACCCAGTACTTC. The chain combines TRBV10-3 with TRBJ2-5; D not certain. Looked up from germline, CDR1 is ENHRY and CDR2 is SYGVKD. The CDR3 contains 13 residues. Trimming pared 10 bases from V and 1 base from J, leaving 13 bases between.

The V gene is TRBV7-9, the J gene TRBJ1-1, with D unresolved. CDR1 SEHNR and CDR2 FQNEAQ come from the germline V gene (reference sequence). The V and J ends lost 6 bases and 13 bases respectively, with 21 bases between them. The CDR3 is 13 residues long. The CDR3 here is CASSHDAARIYFF. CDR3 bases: TGTGCCAGCAGTCACGACGCAGCCCGTATATATTTCTTT.

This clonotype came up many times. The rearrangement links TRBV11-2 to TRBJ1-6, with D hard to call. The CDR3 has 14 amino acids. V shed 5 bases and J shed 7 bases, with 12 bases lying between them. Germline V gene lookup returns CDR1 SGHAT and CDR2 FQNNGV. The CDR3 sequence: CASSRGVNNSPLHF. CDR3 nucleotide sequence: TGTGCCAGCAGCCGTGGAGTAAACAATTCACCCCTCCACTTT. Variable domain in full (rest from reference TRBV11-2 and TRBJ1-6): EAGVAQSPRYKIIEKRQSVAFWCNPISGHATLYWYQQILGQGPKLLIQFQNNGVVDDSQLPKDRFSAERLKGVDSTLKIQPAKLEDSAVYLCASSRGVNNSPLHFGNGTRLTVT.

CDR3 DNA: TGCGCCAGCAGCCAAGATCTGGCGGGAGGGAACAATGAGCAGTACTTC. Protein sequence: CASSQDLAGGNNEQYF. The gene calls are TRBV4-1 and TRBJ2-5, with 9 bases identical to TRBD2. This CDR3 contains 16 residues. The V gene end was trimmed by 0 bases and the J gene end by 11 bases; junction bases not matched to a gene: 13. CDR1 MGHRA and CDR2 YSYEKL come from the germline V gene.

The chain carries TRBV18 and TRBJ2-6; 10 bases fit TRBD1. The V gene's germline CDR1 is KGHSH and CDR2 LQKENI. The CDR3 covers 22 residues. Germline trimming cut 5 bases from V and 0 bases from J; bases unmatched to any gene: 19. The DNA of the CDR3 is TGTGCCAGCTCATCAAGGCCGGGACAGGGGCCCAAGGCAGGCTCTGGGGCCAACGTCCTGACTTTC. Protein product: CASSSRPGQGPKAGSGANVLTF.

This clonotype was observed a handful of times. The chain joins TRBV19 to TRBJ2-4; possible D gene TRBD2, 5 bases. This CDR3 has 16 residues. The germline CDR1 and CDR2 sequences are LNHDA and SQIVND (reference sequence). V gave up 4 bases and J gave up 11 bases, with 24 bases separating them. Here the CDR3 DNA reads TGTGCCAGTAGTACCCCAGACGGGATATCCTCCCCATTTCAGTACTTC. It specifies CASSTPDGISSPFQYF.

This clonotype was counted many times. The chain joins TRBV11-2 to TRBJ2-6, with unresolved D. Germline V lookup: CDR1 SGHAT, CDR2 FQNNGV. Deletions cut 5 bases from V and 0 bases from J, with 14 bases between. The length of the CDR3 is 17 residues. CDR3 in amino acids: CASSPQWGSSGANVLTF. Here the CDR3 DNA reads TGTGCCAGCAGCCCACAATGGGGAAGCTCTGGGGCCAACGTCCTGACTTTC. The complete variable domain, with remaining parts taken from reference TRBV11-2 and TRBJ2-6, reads EAGVAQSPRYKIIEKRQSVAFWCNPISGHATLYWYQQILGQGPKLLIQFQNNGVVDDSQLPKDRFSAERLKGVDSTLKIQPAKLEDSAVYLCASSPQWGSSGANVLTFGAGSRLTVL.

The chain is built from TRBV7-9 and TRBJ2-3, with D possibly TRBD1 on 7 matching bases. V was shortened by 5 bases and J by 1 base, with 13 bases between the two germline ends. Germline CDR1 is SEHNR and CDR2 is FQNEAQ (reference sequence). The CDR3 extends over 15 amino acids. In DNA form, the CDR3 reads TGTGCCAGCAGCACAGACAGGGAGGGCACAGATACGCAGTATTTT. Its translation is CASSTDREGTDTQYF.

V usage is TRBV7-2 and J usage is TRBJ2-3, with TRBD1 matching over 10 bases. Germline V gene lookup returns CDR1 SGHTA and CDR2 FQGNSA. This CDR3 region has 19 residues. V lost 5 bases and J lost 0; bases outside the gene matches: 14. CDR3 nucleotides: TGTGCCAGCAGCGTTCGAGGGGGGACAGGGGCGTCTAGCACAGATACGCAGTATTTT. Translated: CASSVRGGTGASSTDTQYF.